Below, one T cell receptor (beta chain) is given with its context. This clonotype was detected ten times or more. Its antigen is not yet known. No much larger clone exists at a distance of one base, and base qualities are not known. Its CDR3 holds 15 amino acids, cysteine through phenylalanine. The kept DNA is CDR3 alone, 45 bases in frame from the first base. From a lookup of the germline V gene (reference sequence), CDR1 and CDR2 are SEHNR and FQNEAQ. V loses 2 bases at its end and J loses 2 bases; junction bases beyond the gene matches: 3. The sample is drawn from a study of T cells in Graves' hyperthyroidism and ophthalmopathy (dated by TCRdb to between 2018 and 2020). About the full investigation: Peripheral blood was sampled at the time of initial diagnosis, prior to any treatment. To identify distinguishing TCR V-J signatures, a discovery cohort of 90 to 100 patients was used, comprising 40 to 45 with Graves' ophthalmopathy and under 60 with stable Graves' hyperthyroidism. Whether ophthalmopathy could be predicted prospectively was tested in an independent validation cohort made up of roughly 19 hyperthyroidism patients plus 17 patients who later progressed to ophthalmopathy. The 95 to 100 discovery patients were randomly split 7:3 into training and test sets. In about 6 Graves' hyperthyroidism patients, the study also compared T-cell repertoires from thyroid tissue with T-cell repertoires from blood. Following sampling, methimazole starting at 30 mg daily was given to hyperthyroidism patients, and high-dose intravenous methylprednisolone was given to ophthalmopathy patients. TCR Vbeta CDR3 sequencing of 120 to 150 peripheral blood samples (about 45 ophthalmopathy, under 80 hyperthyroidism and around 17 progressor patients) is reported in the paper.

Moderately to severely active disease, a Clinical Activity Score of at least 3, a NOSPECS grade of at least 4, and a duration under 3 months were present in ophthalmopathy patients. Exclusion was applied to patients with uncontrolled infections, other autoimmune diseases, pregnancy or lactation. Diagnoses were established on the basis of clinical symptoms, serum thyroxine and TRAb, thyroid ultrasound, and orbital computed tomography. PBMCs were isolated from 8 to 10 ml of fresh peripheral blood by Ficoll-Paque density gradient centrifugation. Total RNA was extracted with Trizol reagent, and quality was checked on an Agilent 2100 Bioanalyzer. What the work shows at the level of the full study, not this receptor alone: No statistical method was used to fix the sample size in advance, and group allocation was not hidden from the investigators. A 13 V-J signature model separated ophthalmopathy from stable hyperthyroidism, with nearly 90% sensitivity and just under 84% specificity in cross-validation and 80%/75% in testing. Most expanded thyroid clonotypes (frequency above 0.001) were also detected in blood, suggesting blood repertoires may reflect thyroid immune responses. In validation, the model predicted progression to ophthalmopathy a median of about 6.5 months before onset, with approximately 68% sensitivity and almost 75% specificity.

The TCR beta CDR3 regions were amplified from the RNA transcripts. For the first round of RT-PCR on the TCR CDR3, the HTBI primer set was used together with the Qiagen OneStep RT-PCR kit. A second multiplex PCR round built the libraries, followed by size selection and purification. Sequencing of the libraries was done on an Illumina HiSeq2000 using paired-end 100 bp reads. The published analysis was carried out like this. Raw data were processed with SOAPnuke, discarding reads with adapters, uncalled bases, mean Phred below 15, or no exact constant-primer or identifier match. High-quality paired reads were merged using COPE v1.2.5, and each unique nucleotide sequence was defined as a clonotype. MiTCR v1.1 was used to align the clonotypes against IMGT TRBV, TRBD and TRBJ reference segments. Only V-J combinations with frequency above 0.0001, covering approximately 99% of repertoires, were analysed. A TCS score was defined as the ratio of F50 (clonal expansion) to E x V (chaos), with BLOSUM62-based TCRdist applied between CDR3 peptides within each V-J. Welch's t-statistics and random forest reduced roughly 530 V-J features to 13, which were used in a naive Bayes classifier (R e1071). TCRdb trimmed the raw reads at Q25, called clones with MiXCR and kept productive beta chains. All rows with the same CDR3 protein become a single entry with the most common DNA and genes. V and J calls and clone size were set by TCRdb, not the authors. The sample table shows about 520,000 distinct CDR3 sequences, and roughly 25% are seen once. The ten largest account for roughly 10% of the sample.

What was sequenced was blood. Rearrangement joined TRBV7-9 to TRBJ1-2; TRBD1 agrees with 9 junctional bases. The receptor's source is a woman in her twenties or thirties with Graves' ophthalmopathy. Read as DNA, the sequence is TGTGCCAGCAGCTTACCCGGGACAGGGAACTATGGCTACACCTTC. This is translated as CASSLPGTGNYGYTF.